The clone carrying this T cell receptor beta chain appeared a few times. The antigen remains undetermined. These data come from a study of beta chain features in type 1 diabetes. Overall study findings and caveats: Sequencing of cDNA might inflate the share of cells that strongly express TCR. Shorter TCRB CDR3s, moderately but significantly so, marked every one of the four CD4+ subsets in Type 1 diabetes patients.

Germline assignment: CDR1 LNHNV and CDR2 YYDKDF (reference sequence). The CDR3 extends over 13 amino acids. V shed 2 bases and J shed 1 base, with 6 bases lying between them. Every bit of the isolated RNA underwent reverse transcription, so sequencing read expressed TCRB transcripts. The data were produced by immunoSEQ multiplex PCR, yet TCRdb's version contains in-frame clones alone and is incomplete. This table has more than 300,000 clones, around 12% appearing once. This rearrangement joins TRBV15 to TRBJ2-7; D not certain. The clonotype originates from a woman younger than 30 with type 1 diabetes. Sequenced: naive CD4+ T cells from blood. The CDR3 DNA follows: TGTGCCACCAGCAGACCTAGTTCCTACGAGCAGTACTTC. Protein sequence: CATSRPSSYEQYF.